A few counts support the clone carrying this T cell receptor (beta chain). The sample is drawn from a study of shared clonotypes between healthy human individuals. Study overall: Two female and a few male donors aged 18 to 49 were enrolled.

Per the germline V gene, CDR1 is SGHNT and CDR2 is YYREEE (reference sequence). CDR3 length: 13 amino acids. V was clipped by 4 bases and J by 5 bases, with 13 bases between them. Unsorted PBMC replicate PCRs used 300 ng DNA, tens of thousands of T cell genomes. Profiled with immunoSEQ multiplex PCR; TCRdb holds only in-frame clones, not every one. The sample includes approximately 500,000 clones, 81% of them seen just once. The clonotype comes from a woman aged 40 to 55 in good health. Some clones in this sample may be carry-over from other donors' samples. The chain uses TRBV5-4 and TRBJ2-7; perhaps TRBD2 as D (6 bases). The sequenced sample was PBMCs. The CDR3 DNA sequence: TGTGCCAGCAGCCTAGCGCGAGGGGACGAGCAGTACTTC. Protein product: CASSLARGDEQYF.